The rows below give T cell receptor beta chains drawn from one sample of a study of T cell clones after liver transplantation. TCRdb keeps only in-frame clones here, not all; method: immunoSEQ multiplex PCR. The sample contains roughly 100,000 clones, about 86% of which appear only once. The sample here was CD4+ T cells from blood, taken approximately 50 months after liver transplant. These receptors came from a human patient who received a liver transplant. Part of the T cells may come from the graft donor. Each CDR3 is given with its conserved first and last residue.

>TRBJ2-2|TRBV7-2
CASRSMGLAWTGELFF
>TRBJ1-2|TRBV6-5
CASSYGTATSYGYTF
>TRBJ2-7|TRBV27
CASSLRAQDSYEQYF
>TRBJ2-7|TRBV6-1
CASSEYVVGEQYF
>TRBJ2-3|TRBV7-2
CASSPVGTDTQYF
>TRBJ2-3|TRBV19
CASSLADTQYF
>TRBJ1-2|TRBV5-1
CASRDRGIDGYTF
>TRBJ2-1|TRBV9
CASSVAGTSGLNEQFF
>TRBJ1-1|TRBV10-3
CAISARQGFLNTEAFF
>TRBJ2-2|TRBV28
CASSTGAGELFF
>TRBJ1-6|TRBV11-2
CASSLETLGNSPLHF
>TRBJ2-3|TRBV11-2
CASSPAVTRTDTQYF
>TRBJ1-2|TRBV29-1
CSGDAGYTF
>TRBJ1-3|TRBV7-6
CASSPLTGTTIYF
>TRBJ2-7|TRBV7-8
CASSLAGQGLPYEQYF
>TRBJ2-3|TRBV9
CASSVRTGTSDSSTDTQYF
>TRBJ2-6|TRBV28
CASSLFHGSSGANVLTF
>TRBJ2-3|TRBV6-5
CASSYSPGGDVTQYF
>TRBJ2-7|TRBV5-1
CASSSPGTVKSYEQYF
>TRBJ1-1|TRBV9
CASSEFDRGHGVRTEAFF
>TRBJ1-2|TRBV2
CASAANINYGYTF
>TRBJ1-5|TRBV29-1
CSVRLSEEQPQHF
>TRBJ1-2|TRBV7-8
CASSRDRGGYTF
>TRBJ2-4|TRBV19
CASSINSRERTKNIQYF
>TRBJ2-3|TRBV7-2
CASSFWNWDTQYF
>TRBJ2-1|TRBV27
CASSLTGDSYNEQFF
>TRBJ2-2|TRBV19
CASNLNGGFTGELFF
>TRBJ2-7|TRBV2
CASSPLRTAYEQYF